One sample yielded the 26 T cell receptor beta chains listed below, sequenced in a study of IL-17A CD8 T cells in psoriatic arthritis synovium. IL-17A and IFNgamma secretion assays labeled CD3+ T cells stimulated less than 1.7 hours with PMA and ionomycin. The synovial fluid came from psoriatic arthritis joints with active inflammation. The repertoire was sequenced with immunoSEQ multiplex PCR; TCRdb's copy has only in-frame clones and lacks some. The repertoire holds around 2,000 clones, with approximately 68% as singletons. The sequenced material came from IFN-gamma+ CD8+ T cells from synovial fluid. Subset denoted: IL-17A-IFNgamma+ memory CD8+ (Tc1) cells. The origin of the receptors is a human donor with psoriatic arthritis.

The CDR3 DNA sequence: TGTGCCAGCAGCTTTCGAGGGATCTCTGGAAACACCATATATTTT. This translates into CASSFRGISGNTIYF. J is TRBJ1-3 and V is TRBV11-3; D not resolved. Germline CDR1 and CDR2: SGHNT and YENEEA. CDR3 length: 15 amino acids. Trimming cost V 3 bases and J 0 bases, with 9 bases left between them.

This clone was recorded a few times. The chain is built from TRBV2 and TRBJ2-5; possible D gene TRBD2, 6 bases. V lost 5 bases and J lost 2, with 12 bases in between. From germline, CDR1 is SNHLY and CDR2 FYNNEI. The CDR3 loop spans 14 amino acids. DNA for the CDR3: TGTGCCAGCAGTATCGTTGGGGGGCAAGAGACCCAGTACTTC. Its translation is CASSIVGGQETQYF.

The chain links TRBV1 to TRBJ2-3; the table's D call of TRBD2 was not tested on the DNA. TRBV1 is shown as a pseudogene. This CDR3 contains 20 residues. CDR3 bases: TGCACCAGCAGCCAGCCGGGACTAGCGGGGCTCAAGGGGAGCACAGATACGCAGTATTTT. This codes for CTSSQPGLAGLKGSTDTQYF.

The gene calls are TRBV9 and TRBJ2-5, with D hard to call. The CDR3 sequence is 16 residues long. V lost 0 bases and J lost 1, with 13 bases in between. Germline-derived CDR1 and CDR2 are SGDLS and YYNGEE. In DNA form, the CDR3 reads TGTGCCAGCAGCGTAGAACCGGTCCCCTCCCAAGAGACCCAGTACTTC. This encodes CASSVEPVPSQETQYF.

The chain has TRBV4-1 and TRBJ1-3; D perhaps matches TRBD1 (6 bases). The germline CDR1 and CDR2 sequences are MGHRA and YSYEKL. This CDR3 is built from 18 residues. Trimming removed 0 bases at V and 2 bases at J, with 17 bases between. The CDR3 bases are TGCGCCAGCAGCCAAGAACCGGGGGGCTCAGGCGCTGGAAACACCATATATTTT. Translation: CASSQEPGGSGAGNTIYF.

The chain uses TRBV7-8 and TRBJ2-1; 8 nucleotides align to TRBD2. This CDR3 is 13 amino acids long. With 3 bases clipped from V and 8 bases from J, the junction kept 3 bases outside the gene matches. Germline V CDR1 and CDR2: SGHVS, FQNEAQ. The CDR3 spells CASSFQTSDEQFF. For the CDR3, the DNA is TGTGCCAGCAGCTTTCAGACTAGCGATGAGCAGTTCTTC. Based on the CDR3 plus reference TRBV7-8 and TRBJ2-1, the full variable domain is GAGVSQSPRYKVAKRGQDVALRCDPISGHVSLFWYQQALGQGPEFLTYFQNEAQLDKSGLPSDRFFAERPEGSVSTLKIQRTQQEDSAVYLCASSFQTSDEQFFGPGTRLTVL.

On this clone: Other DNA sequences in the same sample also yield this CDR3. This chain links TRBV9 with TRBJ2-2; unclear D gene. CDR1 and CDR2 from the germline V gene are SGDLS and YYNGEE. The CDR3 length is 12 residues. V was pared by 1 base and J by 4 bases, with 2 bases between. Here the CDR3 reads CASSVRTGELFF. The CDR3 nucleotides are TGTGCCAGCAGCGTACGCACCGGGGAGCTGTTTTTT.

The J gene is TRBJ1-2, the V gene TRBV4-1, with D unresolved. V was clipped by 0 bases and J by 3 bases, with 17 bases between them. Germline CDR1 reads MGHRA; CDR2 reads YSYEKL. CDR3 size: 17 residues. This chain's CDR3 is CASSQDFNRESYYGYTF. The CDR3, as DNA: TGCGCCAGCAGCCAAGATTTCAATAGGGAATCCTACTATGGCTACACCTTC.

This rearrangement joins TRBV4-1 to TRBJ1-6, with 10 positions matching TRBD1. The CDR3 sequence is 14 residues long. V shed 9 bases and J 6 bases; nucleotides not matched to a gene: 5. Looked up from germline, CDR1 is MGHRA and CDR2 is YSYEKL. The CDR3 sequence is CASGTGDPNSPLHF. CDR3 in DNA: TGCGCCAGTGGGACAGGGGACCCTAATTCACCCCTCCACTTT.

The V and J genes are TRBV6-4 and TRBJ2-3; D is possibly TRBD1 (5 bases). The V end lost 0 bases, the J end lost 4 bases, and 11 bases lay between the germline ends. Germline CDR1 MRHNA, CDR2 SNTAGT. CDR3 length: 15 amino acids. As DNA, the CDR3 is TGTGCCAGCAGTGACTCGGCAGGGTCTGCAGATACGCAGTATTTT. Its translation: CASSDSAGSADTQYF.

The V and J genes are TRBV2 and TRBJ2-2, with 10 bases identical to TRBD2. Germline CDR1 and CDR2: SNHLY and FYNNEI. V gave up 1 base and J gave up 1 base; unmatched junction bases: 0. The CDR3 loop spans 16 amino acids. CDR3 sequence: CASSEGLAGNTGELFF. The CDR3 DNA reads TGTGCCAGCAGTGAAGGACTAGCGGGGAACACCGGGGAGCTGTTTTTT.

The chain carries TRBV4-1 and TRBJ2-1, with D perhaps TRBD2 (5 bases). Deletions cut 4 bases from V and 0 bases from J, with 16 bases between. The CDR3 contains 17 residues. Looked up from germline, CDR1 is MGHRA and CDR2 is YSYEKL. CDR3 in amino acids: CASSPSRMGSSYNEQFF. As DNA, the CDR3 is TGCGCCAGCAGCCCAAGCCGTATGGGGAGCTCCTACAATGAGCAGTTCTTC.

The rearrangement joins TRBV7-3 to TRBJ2-1, with D possibly matching TRBD1 (6 bases). The CDR3 has 16 amino acids. Germline CDR1 SGHTA, CDR2 FQGTGA. V shed 4 bases and J shed 7 bases, with 20 bases lying between them. The DNA for the CDR3 is TGTGCCAGCAGCTCCTTTATAGGATCCGGGACAAATGAGCAGTTCTTC. Translating gives CASSSFIGSGTNEQFF.

This clone was seen more than once but under ten times. V is TRBV5-4 and J is TRBJ2-2; 9 bases match TRBD1. The CDR3 extends over 15 amino acids. J was trimmed by 2 bases and V by 4 bases; bases with no gene match: 3. Germline loops: CDR1 SGHNT, CDR2 YYREEE (reference sequence). This chain's CDR3 is CASSAGQGNTGELFF. The CDR3 bases are TGTGCCAGCAGCGCGGGACAGGGAAACACCGGGGAGCTGTTTTTT.

The rearrangement joins TRBV7-8 to TRBJ2-1; 7 bases are shared with TRBD1. The germline CDR1 and CDR2 sequences are SGHVS and FQNEAQ. CDR3 length: 14 residues. V shed 5 bases and J 2 bases; nucleotides not matched to a gene: 3. CDR3 sequence reads: CASSPGTAYNEQFF. The CDR3 DNA reads TGTGCCAGCAGCCCCGGGACAGCCTACAATGAGCAGTTCTTC.

V gene TRBV21-1 combines with J gene TRBJ1-2; the DNA was not compared with TRBD1, the D call given in the table. TRBV21-1 counts as a pseudogene. The CDR3 loop spans 12 amino acids. This CDR3 is CATLDRVDGYTF. CDR3 in DNA: TGTGCCACTTTGGACAGGGTGGATGGCTACACCTTC.

The chain combines TRBV2 with TRBJ1-5, with TRBD1 matching 9 bases. Trimming cost V 9 bases and J 5 bases; bases outside gene matches: 11. CDR1 and CDR2 (germline): SNHLY, FYNNEI. The length of the CDR3 is 15 residues. CDR3 nucleotide sequence: TGTGCCAGTAGCCGGGACAGGGTTACCGATCAGCCCCAGCATTTT. This codes for CASSRDRVTDQPQHF. Supplemented by reference TRBV2 and TRBJ1-5, the full variable domain reads EPEVTQTPSHQVTQMGQEVILRCVPISNHLYFYWYRQILGQKVEFLVSFYNNEISEKSEIFDDQFSVERPDGSNFTLKIRSTKLEDSAMYFCASSRDRVTDQPQHFGDGTRLSIL.

V is TRBV6-1 and J is TRBJ2-3; TRBD2 matches at 8 bases. V lost 4 bases and J lost 3; bases outside the gene matches: 3. The CDR3 runs to 14 residues. Germline loops: CDR1 MNHNS, CDR2 SASEGT. The CDR3, as DNA: TGTGCCAGCAGTGCCCGACTAGCGACAGATACGCAGTATTTT. This sequence encodes CASSARLATDTQYF.

This sequence joins TRBV7-6 and TRBJ2-3; 10 positions match TRBD1. Germline V gives CDR1 SGHVS, CDR2 FNYEAQ. This CDR3 has 14 amino acids. V dropped 8 bases and J dropped 4; count of bases not matched to a gene: 6. The CDR3 nucleotides read TGTGCCAGCCGGGACAGGGGCGGCCCAGATACGCAGTATTTT. This translates into CASRDRGGPDTQYF. The variable domain in full, completed from reference TRBV7-6 and TRBJ2-3, reads GAGVSQSPRYKVTKRGQDVALRCDPISGHVSLYWYRQALGQGPEFLTYFNYEAQQDKSGLPNDRFSAERPEGSISTLTIQRTEQRDSAMYRCASRDRGGPDTQYFGPGTRLTVL.

The sample holds a few counts of this clone. The V and J genes are TRBV5-4 and TRBJ2-3; D is undetermined. Germline lookup yields CDR1 SGHNT and CDR2 YYREEE (reference sequence). The CDR3 covers 14 residues. The V end was cut by 5 bases, the J end by 6 bases, with 16 bases between. CDR3 protein: CASSPSSITDTQYF. In DNA form, the CDR3 reads TGTGCCAGCAGTCCTTCATCCATCACGGATACGCAGTATTTT.

The V and J genes are TRBV6-6 and TRBJ2-2; possible D gene TRBD2, 6 bases. Germline CDR1 MNHNY, CDR2 SVGAGI (reference sequence). CDR3 length: 16 amino acids. The V and J ends lost 2 bases and 4 bases respectively, with 14 bases between them. CDR3 nucleotides: TGTGCCAGCAGTTACGGAGGACCAGCGGGCACCGGGGAGCTGTTTTTT. This translates into CASSYGGPAGTGELFF.

This clone counts as large. This rearrangement joins TRBV6-4 to TRBJ1-1, with D hard to call. CDR1 is MRHNA and CDR2 is SNTAGT in the germline V gene. The V and J ends lost 0 bases and 5 bases respectively, with 7 bases between them. This CDR3 has 13 residues. The CDR3, as DNA: TGTGCCAGCAGTGACTCGTGGATGACTGAAGCTTTCTTT. The encoded protein is CASSDSWMTEAFF.

This clone came up once. CDR3 coding DNA: TGTGCCAGCAGCTTAGTCGGCAGGGCTCAAGAGACCCAGTACTTC. Protein: CASSLVGRAQETQYF. The rearrangement links TRBV11-2 to TRBJ2-5, with D possibly TRBD1 on 5 matching bases. Trimming removed 1 base at V and 2 bases at J, with 11 bases between. The CDR3 loop spans 15 amino acids. CDR1 SGHAT and CDR2 FQNNGV come from the germline V gene.

The chain combines TRBV7-9 with TRBJ2-7, with TRBD2 matching 12 bases. V shed 3 bases, J shed 4 bases, and the junction held 7 bases outside the gene matches. Germline loops: CDR1 SEHNR, CDR2 FQNEAQ (reference sequence). CDR3 length: 16 amino acids. CDR3: CASSLTLAGGRYEQYF. As DNA, the CDR3 is TGTGCCAGCAGCTTGACTCTAGCGGGGGGGAGATACGAGCAGTACTTC. The full variable domain, completed using reference TRBV7-9 and TRBJ2-7, is DTGVSQNPRHKITKRGQNVTFRCDPISEHNRLYWYRQTLGQGPEFLTYFQNEAQLEKSRLLSDRFSAERPKGSFSTLEIQRTEQGDSAMYLCASSLTLAGGRYEQYFGPGTRLTVT.

The CDR3 spells CASSQVISGGATDTQYF. As DNA, the CDR3 is TGCGCCAGCAGCCAAGTAATTAGCGGGGGGGCAACAGATACGCAGTATTTT. The rearrangement uses TRBV4-1 and TRBJ2-3; 11 positions agree with TRBD2. The V segment lost 1 base and the J segment 3 bases; nucleotides outside the gene matches: 6. Per germline, CDR1 MGHRA and CDR2 YSYEKL. The CDR3 has 17 residues.

The chain carries TRBV10-2 and TRBJ1-4; unclear D gene. Deletions cut 5 bases from V and 3 bases from J, with 13 bases between. The CDR3 is 15 residues long. CDR1 and CDR2 (germline): WSHSY, SAAADI. The CDR3 DNA sequence: TGCGCCAGCAGTATGACTCGGACGGCTAATGAAAAACTGTTTTTT. It codes for CASSMTRTANEKLFF.